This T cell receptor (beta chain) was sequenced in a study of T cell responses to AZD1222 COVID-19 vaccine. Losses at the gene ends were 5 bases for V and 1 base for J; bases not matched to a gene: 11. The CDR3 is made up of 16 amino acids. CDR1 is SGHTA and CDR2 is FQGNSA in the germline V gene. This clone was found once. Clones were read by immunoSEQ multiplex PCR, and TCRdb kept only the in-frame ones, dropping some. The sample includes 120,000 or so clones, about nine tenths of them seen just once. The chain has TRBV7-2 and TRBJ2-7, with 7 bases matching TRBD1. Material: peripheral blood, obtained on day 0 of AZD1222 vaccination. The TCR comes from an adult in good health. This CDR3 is CASSRFGDRPSYEQYF. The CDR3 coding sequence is TGTGCCAGCAGCAGATTTGGGGACAGACCTTCCTACGAGCAGTACTTC.